In this sample, the clone carrying this T cell receptor beta chain turned up once. The data belong to a study of blood T cell repertoires in COVID-19. In germline, CDR1 is LNHDA, CDR2 SQIVND (reference sequence). The CDR3 sequence is 15 residues long. V was clipped by 7 bases and J by 0 bases, with 15 bases between them. Everyone who took part was roughly 18 to 89 years old, and they came from 24 US areas. Sequencing used immunoSEQ multiplex PCR; TCRdb keeps in-frame clones, though not all of them. This sample has about 440,000 clones, with 87% found just once. This receptor was taken from a woman aged 18-29 years with acute COVID-19. The genes are TRBV19 and TRBJ1-2; weak D call: TRBD1 (6 bases). The sample comprised PBMCs or T cells enriched from blood (not recorded which). DNA for the CDR3: TGTGCCAGTACCGAACAGGGTTTAGCTAACTATGGCTACACCTTC. It translates to CASTEQGLANYGYTF.